This TCR beta chain comes out of a study of blood T cell repertoires in COVID-19. Study-wide background: Samples taken during acute and convalescent COVID-19 were collected in the United States, Italy and Spain. The analysed material was cDNA or gDNA that came from T cells, B-cell-depleted T cells, or PBMCs.

Methods used by the authors: Estimated nucleated cell counts came from reference gene primer amplification. Data came from immunoSEQ multiplex PCR; TCRdb stores just in-frame clones and leaves some out. D and trimming come from the DNA, and the V and J calls and clone size come from that table. The sample has 220,000 or so clones, roughly four fifths seen once; the top ten hold over 7%. This CDR3 has 14 amino acids. V was cut by 9 bases and J by 6 bases, with 17 bases left in between. Germline lookup yields CDR1 MNHEY and CDR2 SMNVEV (reference sequence). The clonotype originates from a woman older than 75 with COVID-19, enrolled during active disease. V is TRBV27 and J is TRBJ2-2; possible D gene TRBD2, 5 bases. The material sequenced was peripheral blood. CDR3 coding DNA: TGTGCCAGTTCGAGGGTAGGAGCATCCGGGGAGCTGTTTTTT. Amino acid sequence: CASSRVGASGELFF.